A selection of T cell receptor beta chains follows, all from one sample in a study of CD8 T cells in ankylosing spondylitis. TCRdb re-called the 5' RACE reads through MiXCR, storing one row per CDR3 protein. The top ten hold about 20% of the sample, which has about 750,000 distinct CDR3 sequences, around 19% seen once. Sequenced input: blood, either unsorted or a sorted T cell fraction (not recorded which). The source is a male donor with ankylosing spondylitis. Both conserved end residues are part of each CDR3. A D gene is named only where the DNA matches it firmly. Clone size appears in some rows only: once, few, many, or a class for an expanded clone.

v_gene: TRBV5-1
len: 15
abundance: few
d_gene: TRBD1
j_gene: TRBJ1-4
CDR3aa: CASSLAGGTGGKLFF
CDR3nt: TGCGCCAGCAGCTTGGCCGGCGGGACAGGAGGAAAACTGTTTTTT

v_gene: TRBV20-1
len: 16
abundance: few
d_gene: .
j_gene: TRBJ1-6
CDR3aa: CSARDLVGSYNSPLHF
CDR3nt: TGCAGTGCTAGAGATCTCGTAGGCTCCTATAATTCACCCCTCCACTTT

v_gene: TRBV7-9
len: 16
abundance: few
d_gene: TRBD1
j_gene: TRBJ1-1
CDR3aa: CASSLVQRTGRTEAFF
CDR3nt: TGTGCCAGCAGCTTAGTACAGAGGACAGGGAGGACTGAAGCTTTCTTT

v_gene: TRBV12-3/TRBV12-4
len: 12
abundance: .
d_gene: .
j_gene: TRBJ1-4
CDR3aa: CASSLFPEKLFF
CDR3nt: TGTGCCAGCAGTTTATTCCCTGAAAAACTGTTTTTT

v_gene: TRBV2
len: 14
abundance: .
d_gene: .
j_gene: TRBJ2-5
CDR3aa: CASMRVGLGETQYF
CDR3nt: TGTGCCAGCATGAGGGTGGGGCTGGGGGAGACCCAGTACTTC

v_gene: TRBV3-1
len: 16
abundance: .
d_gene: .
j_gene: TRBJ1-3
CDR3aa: CASSQVVGISGNTIYF
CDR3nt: TGTGCCAGCAGCCAGGTCGTCGGGATCTCTGGAAACACCATATATTTT

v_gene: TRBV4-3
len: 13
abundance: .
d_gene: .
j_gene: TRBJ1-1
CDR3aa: CASSQGRDGRAFF
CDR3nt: TGCGCCAGCAGCCAAGGGCGCGACGGCCGAGCTTTCTTT

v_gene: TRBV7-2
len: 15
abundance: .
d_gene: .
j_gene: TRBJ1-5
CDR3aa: CASSLVRGDNQPQHF
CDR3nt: TGTGCCAGCAGCTTAGTACGGGGTGATAATCAGCCCCAGCATTTT

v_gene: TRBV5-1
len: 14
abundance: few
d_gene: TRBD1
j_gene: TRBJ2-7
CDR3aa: CASRVTQGGNEQYF
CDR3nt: TGCGCCAGCAGGGTAACCCAAGGGGGCAACGAGCAGTACTTC

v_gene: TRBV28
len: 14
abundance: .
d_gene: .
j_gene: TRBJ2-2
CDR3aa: CASTTTEVTGELFF
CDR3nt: TGTGCCAGCACTACTACCGAGGTCACCGGGGAGCTGTTTTTT

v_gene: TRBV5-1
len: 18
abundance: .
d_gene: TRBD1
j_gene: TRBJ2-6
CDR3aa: CASSWGDRGEAGANVLTF
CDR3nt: TGCGCCAGCAGCTGGGGGGACAGGGGAGAAGCTGGGGCCAACGTCCTGACTTTC

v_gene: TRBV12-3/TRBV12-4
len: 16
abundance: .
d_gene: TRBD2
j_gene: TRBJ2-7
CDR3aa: CASSTVAGGTSYEQYF
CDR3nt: TGTGCCAGCAGTACCGTAGCGGGGGGCACCTCCTACGAGCAGTACTTC

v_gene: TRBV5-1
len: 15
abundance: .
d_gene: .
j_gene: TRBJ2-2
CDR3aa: CASASEGGVSGELFF
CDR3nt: TGCGCCAGCGCCTCCGAAGGAGGGGTGTCCGGGGAGCTGTTTTTT

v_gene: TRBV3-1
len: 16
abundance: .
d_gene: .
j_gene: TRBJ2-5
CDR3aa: CASSQDDTGLGETQYF
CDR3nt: TGTGCCAGCAGCCAAGACGATACGGGGCTGGGAGAGACCCAGTACTTC

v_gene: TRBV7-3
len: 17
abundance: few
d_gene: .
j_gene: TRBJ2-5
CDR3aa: CASSLSGLAAPWETQYF
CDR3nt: TGTGCCAGCAGCTTAAGTGGATTAGCCGCTCCTTGGGAGACCCAGTACTTC

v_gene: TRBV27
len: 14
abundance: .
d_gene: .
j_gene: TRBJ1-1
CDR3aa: CASSFRVQGTEAFF
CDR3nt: TGTGCCAGCAGTTTTCGTGTACAGGGCACTGAAGCTTTCTTT

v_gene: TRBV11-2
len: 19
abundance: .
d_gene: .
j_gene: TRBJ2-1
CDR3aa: CASSPIGQGRYPTYNEQFF
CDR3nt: TGTGCCAGCAGCCCAATTGGGCAGGGTAGGTACCCCACCTACAATGAGCAGTTCTTC

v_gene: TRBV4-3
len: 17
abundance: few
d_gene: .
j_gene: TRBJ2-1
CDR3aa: CASSQDLATSGDNEQFF
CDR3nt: TGCGCCAGCAGCCAAGATTTAGCGACTAGTGGGGACAATGAGCAGTTCTTC

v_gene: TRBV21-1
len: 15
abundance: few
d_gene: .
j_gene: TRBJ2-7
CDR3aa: CASSKPTGTRDEQYF
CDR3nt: TGTGCCAGCAGCAAACCGACAGGGACGAGAGACGAGCAGTACTTC

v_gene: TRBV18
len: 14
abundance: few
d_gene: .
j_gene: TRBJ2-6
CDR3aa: CASSQGFGANVLTF
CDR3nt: TGTGCCAGCTCACAGGGGTTTGGGGCCAACGTCCTGACTTTC

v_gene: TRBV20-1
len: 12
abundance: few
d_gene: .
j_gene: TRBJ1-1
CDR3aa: CSASQGGSEAFF
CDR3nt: TGCAGTGCGAGCCAGGGAGGGAGTGAAGCTTTCTTT

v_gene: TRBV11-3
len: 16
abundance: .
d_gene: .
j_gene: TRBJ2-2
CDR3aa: CASSLDSGTLLGELFF
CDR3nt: TGTGCCAGCAGCTTAGACTCCGGGACTCTCCTAGGGGAGCTGTTTTTT

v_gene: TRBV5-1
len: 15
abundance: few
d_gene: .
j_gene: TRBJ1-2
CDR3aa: CASSLPGETNYGYTF
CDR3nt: TGCGCCAGCAGCTTGCCCGGGGAGACTAACTATGGCTACACCTTC

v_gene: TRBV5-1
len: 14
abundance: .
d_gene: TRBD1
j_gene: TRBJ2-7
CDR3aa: CASSVQGVTYEQYF
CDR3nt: TGCGCCAGCAGCGTTCAGGGGGTCACCTACGAGCAGTACTTC

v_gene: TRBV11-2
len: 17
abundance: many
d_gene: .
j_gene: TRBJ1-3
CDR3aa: CASSLEARAGSGNTIYF
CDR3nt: TGTGCCAGCAGCTTAGAAGCGAGGGCAGGCTCTGGAAACACCATATATTTT

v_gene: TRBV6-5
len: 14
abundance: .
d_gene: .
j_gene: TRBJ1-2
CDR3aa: CASSYSSPIDGYTF
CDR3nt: TGTGCCAGCAGTTACTCTAGTCCCATAGATGGCTACACCTTC

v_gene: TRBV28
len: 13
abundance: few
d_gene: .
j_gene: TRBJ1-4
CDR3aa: CASSLDSSEKLFF
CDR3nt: TGTGCCAGCAGTTTAGATTCTAGTGAAAAACTGTTTTTT

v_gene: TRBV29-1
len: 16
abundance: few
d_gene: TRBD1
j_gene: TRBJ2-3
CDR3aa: CSVDEEGRGWPDTQYF
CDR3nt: TGCAGCGTTGATGAAGAAGGCAGGGGGTGGCCAGATACGCAGTATTTT

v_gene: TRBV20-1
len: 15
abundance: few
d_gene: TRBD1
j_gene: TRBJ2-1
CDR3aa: CSARKHSGQGGEQFF
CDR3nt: TGCAGTGCTAGAAAACATTCGGGACAGGGTGGTGAGCAGTTCTTC

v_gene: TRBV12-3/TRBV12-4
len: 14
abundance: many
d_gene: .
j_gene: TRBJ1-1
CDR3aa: CASSLRHPNTEAFF
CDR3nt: TGTGCCAGCAGTTTAAGACACCCGAACACTGAAGCTTTCTTT

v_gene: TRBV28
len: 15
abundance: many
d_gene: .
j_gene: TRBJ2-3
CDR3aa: CASSLRSGHTDTQYF
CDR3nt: TGTGCCAGCAGTTTAAGGTCAGGACACACAGATACGCAGTATTTT

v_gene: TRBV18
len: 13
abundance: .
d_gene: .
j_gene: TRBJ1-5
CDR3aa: CASSPDQNQPQHF
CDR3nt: TGTGCCAGCTCACCGGACCAAAATCAGCCCCAGCATTTT

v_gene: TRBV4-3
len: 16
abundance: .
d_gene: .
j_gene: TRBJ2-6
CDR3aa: CASSQETGTGANVLTF
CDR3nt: TGCGCCAGCAGCCAAGAAACAGGGACTGGGGCCAACGTCCTGACTTTC

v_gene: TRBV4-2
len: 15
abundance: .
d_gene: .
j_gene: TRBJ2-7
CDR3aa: CASSPGVSGSYEQYF
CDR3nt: TGTGCCAGCAGCCCTGGGGTTAGCGGCTCCTACGAGCAGTACTTC

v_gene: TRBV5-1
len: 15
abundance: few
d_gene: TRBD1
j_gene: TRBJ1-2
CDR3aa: CASSLLDRGYYGYTF
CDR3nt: TGCGCCAGCAGCTTGCTGGACAGGGGGTACTATGGCTACACCTTC

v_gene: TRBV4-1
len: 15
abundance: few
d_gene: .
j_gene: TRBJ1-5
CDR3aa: CASSQDGTGNQPQHF
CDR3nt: TGCGCCAGCAGCCAAGATGGTACAGGTAATCAGCCCCAGCATTTT

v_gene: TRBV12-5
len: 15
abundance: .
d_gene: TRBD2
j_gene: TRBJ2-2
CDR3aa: CASVREAGWTGELFF
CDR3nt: TGTGCTAGTGTCCGGGAGGCAGGTTGGACCGGGGAGCTGTTTTTT

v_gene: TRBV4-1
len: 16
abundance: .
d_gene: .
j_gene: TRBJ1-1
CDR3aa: CASSQGRYGSNTEAFF
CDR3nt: TGCGCCAGCAGCCAAGGACGGTATGGTTCGAACACTGAAGCTTTCTTT

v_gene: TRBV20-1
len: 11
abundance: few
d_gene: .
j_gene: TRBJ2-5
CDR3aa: CSARGEETQYF
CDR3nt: TGCAGTGCTAGGGGGGAAGAGACCCAGTACTTC

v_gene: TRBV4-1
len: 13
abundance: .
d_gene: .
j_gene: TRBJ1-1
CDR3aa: CASSQDLAAEAFF
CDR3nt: TGCGCCAGCAGCCAAGACTTGGCAGCTGAAGCTTTCTTT

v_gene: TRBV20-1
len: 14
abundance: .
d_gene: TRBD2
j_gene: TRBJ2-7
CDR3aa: CSATRTSGSYEQYF
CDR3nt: TGCAGTGCTACCCGGACTAGCGGGAGCTACGAGCAGTACTTC

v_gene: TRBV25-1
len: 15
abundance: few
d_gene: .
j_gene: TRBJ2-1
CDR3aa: CASSSLRDIDNEQFF
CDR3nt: TGTGCCAGCAGTTCCCTCCGGGACATAGACAATGAGCAGTTCTTC

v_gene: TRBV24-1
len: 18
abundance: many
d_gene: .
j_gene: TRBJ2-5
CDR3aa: CATSEGSVFRGNEETQYF
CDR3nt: TGTGCCACCAGTGAGGGTTCGGTTTTTCGCGGGAATGAGGAGACCCAGTACTTC

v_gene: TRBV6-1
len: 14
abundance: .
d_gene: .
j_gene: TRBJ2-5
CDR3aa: CASRDNTYTETQYF
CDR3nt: TGTGCCAGCCGGGATAATACTTACACAGAGACCCAGTACTTC